These T cell receptor beta chains were read from a single sample in a study of control samples from healthy donors and cancer patients. Produced via immunoSEQ multiplex PCR; TCRdb's table is partial and in-frame only. The table records about 150,000 clones, 91% of them present only once. Sequenced material: blood. These receptors were taken from a young man in good health. Each CDR3 is given with its conserved first and last residue. A D gene is named only where the DNA matches it firmly. Clone size appears in some rows only: once, few, many, or a class for an expanded clone.

d_call: .; v_call: TRBV28; j_call: TRBJ1-1; clone_size: .; cdr3_aa: CASSPISGGAKTEAFF; cdr3_nt: TGTGCCAGCAGCCCCATTTCGGGTGGGGCGAAGACTGAAGCTTTCTTT
d_call: .; v_call: TRBV7-2; j_call: TRBJ2-4; clone_size: few; cdr3_aa: CASSPQGGQAKNIQYF; cdr3_nt: TGTGCCAGCAGCCCGCAGGGGGGCCAAGCCAAAAACATTCAGTACTTC
d_call: .; v_call: TRBV28; j_call: TRBJ1-3; clone_size: .; cdr3_aa: CASSLVGTGNTIYF; cdr3_nt: TGTGCCAGCAGTTTGGTGGGGACTGGAAACACCATATATTTT
d_call: TRBD1; v_call: TRBV12-3/TRBV12-4; j_call: TRBJ1-2; clone_size: once; cdr3_aa: CASSFGTDYGYTF; cdr3_nt: TGTGCCAGCAGTTTTGGGACAGACTATGGCTACACCTTC
d_call: .; v_call: TRBV6-5; j_call: TRBJ2-7; clone_size: .; cdr3_aa: CASSKTWTDLEQYF; cdr3_nt: TGTGCCAGCAGTAAAACCTGGACAGACCTCGAGCAGTACTTC
d_call: TRBD1; v_call: TRBV12-3/TRBV12-4; j_call: TRBJ1-1; clone_size: .; cdr3_aa: CASRADRVKAFF; cdr3_nt: TGTGCCAGCAGGGCGGACAGGGTAAAAGCTTTCTTT
d_call: .; v_call: TRBV21-1; j_call: TRBJ2-7; clone_size: once; cdr3_aa: CASSLGRQGSPYEQYF; cdr3_nt: TGTGCCAGCAGCTTGGGAAGGCAGGGAAGCCCCTACGAGCAGTACTTC
d_call: .; v_call: TRBV2; j_call: TRBJ1-1; clone_size: .; cdr3_aa: CASSLMRDRAEAFF; cdr3_nt: TGTGCCAGCAGTTTAATGAGGGATCGCGCTGAAGCTTTCTTT
d_call: TRBD2; v_call: TRBV7-3; j_call: TRBJ2-3; clone_size: once; cdr3_aa: CASSKAGGSTDTQYF; cdr3_nt: TGTGCCAGCAGCAAGGCGGGGGGAAGCACAGATACGCAGTATTTT
d_call: .; v_call: TRBV29-1; j_call: TRBJ2-3; clone_size: .; cdr3_aa: CSVEDLTPDTSTDTQYF; cdr3_nt: TGCAGCGTTGAAGACTTGACCCCGGATACTAGCACAGATACGCAGTATTTT
d_call: .; v_call: TRBV18; j_call: TRBJ1-5; clone_size: .; cdr3_aa: CASSPERNQPQHF; cdr3_nt: TGTGCCAGCTCACCGGAACGCAATCAGCCCCAGCATTTT
d_call: .; v_call: TRBV19; j_call: TRBJ1-2; clone_size: .; cdr3_aa: CASSMGARYGYTF; cdr3_nt: TGTGCCAGTAGTATGGGGGCTCGGTATGGCTACACCTTC
d_call: TRBD2; v_call: TRBV5-1; j_call: TRBJ2-1; clone_size: .; cdr3_aa: CASSLWSSGGASLYNEQFF; cdr3_nt: TGCGCCAGCAGCTTGTGGTCTAGCGGGGGGGCCTCGTTATACAATGAGCAGTTCTTC
d_call: TRBD2; v_call: TRBV5-1; j_call: TRBJ2-1; clone_size: .; cdr3_aa: CASSPPGLVNEQFF; cdr3_nt: TGCGCCAGCAGCCCTCCGGGACTAGTCAATGAGCAGTTCTTC
d_call: .; v_call: TRBV11-2; j_call: TRBJ1-1; clone_size: .; cdr3_aa: CASSFSARAEAFF; cdr3_nt: TGTGCCAGCAGCTTCTCGGCTCGCGCTGAAGCTTTCTTT
d_call: TRBD2; v_call: TRBV7-3; j_call: TRBJ2-7; clone_size: .; cdr3_aa: CASSLTGGYEQYF; cdr3_nt: TGTGCCAGCAGCTTAACGGGGGGGTACGAGCAGTACTTC
d_call: .; v_call: TRBV5-1; j_call: TRBJ2-7; clone_size: .; cdr3_aa: CASSTGQSYEQYF; cdr3_nt: TGCGCCAGCAGCACCGGACAGTCCTACGAGCAGTACTTC
d_call: .; v_call: TRBV18; j_call: TRBJ2-7; clone_size: .; cdr3_aa: CASSPFLSGGRSVEQYF; cdr3_nt: TGTGCCAGCTCACCATTTCTGAGTGGGGGGAGGTCGGTCGAGCAGTACTTC
d_call: TRBD2; v_call: TRBV18; j_call: TRBJ2-7; clone_size: .; cdr3_aa: CASSPRTSGRYEQYF; cdr3_nt: TGTGCCAGCTCACCAAGGACTAGCGGGAGATACGAGCAGTACTTC
d_call: TRBD1; v_call: TRBV28; j_call: TRBJ1-4; clone_size: few; cdr3_aa: CASRTTGGEEKLFF; cdr3_nt: TGTGCCAGCAGAACGACAGGGGGGGAAGAAAAACTGTTTTTT
d_call: TRBD2; v_call: TRBV4-1; j_call: TRBJ2-2; clone_size: .; cdr3_aa: CASSSLAGGTGELFF; cdr3_nt: TGCGCCAGCAGCTCGCTAGCGGGGGGGACCGGGGAGCTGTTTTTT
d_call: .; v_call: TRBV7-9; j_call: TRBJ1-6; clone_size: .; cdr3_aa: CASSPGSAESPLHF; cdr3_nt: TGTGCCAGCAGCCCCGGGTCCGCGGAGTCACCCCTCCACTTT
d_call: TRBD2; v_call: TRBV30; j_call: TRBJ2-7; clone_size: .; cdr3_aa: CAWRRAGGGPYEQYF; cdr3_nt: TGTGCCTGGAGGAGAGCTGGGGGGGGACCCTACGAGCAGTACTTC
d_call: TRBD1; v_call: TRBV3-1/TRBV3-2; j_call: TRBJ1-2; clone_size: .; cdr3_aa: CASSQQGVHYGYTF; cdr3_nt: TGTGCCAGCAGCCAACAGGGGGTACACTATGGCTACACCTTC
d_call: .; v_call: TRBV7-9; j_call: TRBJ1-5; clone_size: .; cdr3_aa: CASSLDGGTSAQHF; cdr3_nt: TGTGCCAGCAGCTTAGATGGGGGGACATCGGCCCAGCATTTT
d_call: .; v_call: TRBV5-1; j_call: TRBJ1-2; clone_size: .; cdr3_aa: CASSLAPGGGYTF; cdr3_nt: TGCGCCAGCAGCTTGGCCCCGGGAGGTGGCTACACCTTC
d_call: .; v_call: TRBV29-1; j_call: TRBJ2-7; clone_size: .; cdr3_aa: CSVVAHEQYF; cdr3_nt: TGCAGCGTAGTGGCCCACGAGCAGTACTTC
d_call: .; v_call: TRBV10-1; j_call: TRBJ1-5; clone_size: once; cdr3_aa: CASHSHHSNQPQHF; cdr3_nt: TGCGCCAGCCACTCCCACCATAGCAATCAGCCCCAGCATTTT
d_call: TRBD1; v_call: TRBV5-6; j_call: TRBJ1-2; clone_size: .; cdr3_aa: CASSWRGQGLYGYTF; cdr3_nt: TGTGCCAGCAGCTGGAGAGGACAGGGCCTCTATGGCTACACCTTC
d_call: .; v_call: TRBV24-1; j_call: TRBJ1-5; clone_size: .; cdr3_aa: CATSDFAGLGPQHF; cdr3_nt: TGTGCCACCAGTGATTTTGCCGGGCTCGGGCCCCAGCATTTT
d_call: .; v_call: TRBV30; j_call: TRBJ1-1; clone_size: .; cdr3_aa: CAWRVTGTTEAFF; cdr3_nt: TGTGCCTGGAGGGTCACAGGGACCACTGAAGCTTTCTTT
d_call: .; v_call: TRBV6-5; j_call: TRBJ2-3; clone_size: .; cdr3_aa: CASSYSKGGRTDTQYF; cdr3_nt: TGTGCCAGCAGTTACTCGAAGGGGGGGCGCACAGATACGCAGTATTTT
d_call: TRBD2; v_call: TRBV6-4; j_call: TRBJ2-1; clone_size: .; cdr3_aa: CASSDSIAGGVNEQFF; cdr3_nt: TGTGCCAGCAGTGACTCAATAGCGGGGGGTGTCAATGAGCAGTTCTTC
d_call: .; v_call: TRBV9; j_call: TRBJ2-3; clone_size: .; cdr3_aa: CASSVEGLYDTQYF; cdr3_nt: TGTGCCAGCAGCGTGGAGGGACTCTATGATACGCAGTATTTT
d_call: .; v_call: TRBV28; j_call: TRBJ1-5; clone_size: .; cdr3_aa: CASSPNQPQHF; cdr3_nt: TGTGCCAGCAGCCCTAATCAGCCCCAGCATTTT
d_call: TRBD1; v_call: TRBV6-5; j_call: TRBJ1-2; clone_size: .; cdr3_aa: CASSYSGQGNGYTF; cdr3_nt: TGTGCCAGCAGTTACTCGGGACAGGGGAATGGCTACACCTTC
d_call: .; v_call: TRBV5-1; j_call: TRBJ2-1; clone_size: .; cdr3_aa: CASSVGNEQFF; cdr3_nt: TGCGCCAGCAGCGTAGGAAATGAGCAGTTCTTC
d_call: .; v_call: TRBV6-2/TRBV6-3; j_call: TRBJ2-5; clone_size: .; cdr3_aa: CASSYSGAGTQYF; cdr3_nt: TGTGCCAGCAGTTACTCTGGTGCTGGGACCCAGTACTTC
d_call: .; v_call: TRBV27; j_call: TRBJ2-1; clone_size: .; cdr3_aa: CASSMDTYNEQFF; cdr3_nt: TGTGCCAGCAGTATGGACACCTACAATGAGCAGTTCTTC
d_call: TRBD1; v_call: TRBV5-6; j_call: TRBJ1-2; clone_size: .; cdr3_aa: CASSLVRDRVYYGYTF; cdr3_nt: TGTGCCAGCAGCTTGGTGCGGGACAGGGTTTACTATGGCTACACCTTC
d_call: TRBD1; v_call: TRBV19; j_call: TRBJ1-2; clone_size: .; cdr3_aa: CASSIPGTGGYGYTF; cdr3_nt: TGTGCCAGTAGTATCCCCGGTACAGGGGGGTATGGCTACACCTTC
d_call: .; v_call: TRBV5-8; j_call: TRBJ2-7; clone_size: .; cdr3_aa: CASSMGGPVEQYF; cdr3_nt: TGTGCCAGCAGCATGGGGGGCCCAGTCGAGCAGTACTTC
d_call: .; v_call: TRBV6-5; j_call: TRBJ2-1; clone_size: .; cdr3_aa: CATLRAHEQFF; cdr3_nt: TGTGCCACCCTAAGGGCCCATGAGCAGTTCTTC
d_call: .; v_call: TRBV30; j_call: TRBJ1-6; clone_size: .; cdr3_aa: CAWSAPWPLHF; cdr3_nt: TGTGCCTGGAGTGCACCTTGGCCCCTCCACTTT
d_call: .; v_call: TRBV5-4; j_call: TRBJ1-1; clone_size: .; cdr3_aa: CASTNPVGGGTEAFF; cdr3_nt: TGTGCCAGCACCAACCCGGTTGGGGGGGGCACTGAAGCTTTCTTT
d_call: .; v_call: TRBV30; j_call: TRBJ1-1; clone_size: few; cdr3_aa: CAWSRPTGATEAFF; cdr3_nt: TGTGCCTGGAGTAGACCGACAGGTGCCACTGAAGCTTTCTTT